The T cell receptor beta chain under discussion was sequenced for a study of glioma-infiltrating T cells. Study-level findings and limits: Gliomas, especially low-grade, showed above-expected tissue-blood divergence; non-neoplastic patients showed below.

The iRepertoire nested amplicon-rescue multiplex PCR amplified TCR alpha and beta CDR3s from RNA. For one-step reverse transcription and amplification, roughly 100-400 ng of tissue mRNA or PBMC total RNA was used. TCRdb used MiXCR to reprocess the multiplex PCR reads, holding one entry per CDR3 protein. This sample has approximately 100,000 distinct CDR3 sequences; about 30% occur once, and the top ten carry 44%. The CDR3 is 15 amino acids. The germline CDR1 and CDR2 sequences are MNHNS and SASEGT. V was pared by 5 bases and J by 0 bases, with 14 bases between. This clonotype occurred many times. Antigen specificity is unknown.

The source material was glioma tissue, nonneoplastic brain tissue, or PBMCs (not recorded which). This sequence joins TRBV6-1 and TRBJ2-7; no clear D gene. The receptor was derived from a human donor with low-grade glioma or glioblastoma, undergoing nonglioma brain surgery, or in good health (not recorded which). The CDR3 coding sequence is TGTGCCAGCAGTTCTCTCCGGTCCCTCTCCTACGAGCAGTACTTC. This sequence encodes CASSSLRSLSYEQYF.